Only one count was recorded for the clone carrying this T cell receptor (beta chain). Its cognate antigen is unknown. This may be a read error: a much more frequent sequence differs by one nucleotide. The iRepertoire nested amplicon-rescue multiplex PCR amplified TCR alpha and beta CDR3s from RNA. TCRdb called the multiplex PCR reads again in MiXCR, with one record for every CDR3 protein. The sample lists 300,000 to 400,000 distinct CDR3 sequences, around 38% occurring once. This record comes from a study of glioma-infiltrating T cells. Germline loops: CDR1 MNHNS, CDR2 SASEGT. The CDR3 is made up of 18 amino acids. Study-wide results and limits: Shared blood CDR3 signature motifs marked patients with low tissue-blood divergence.

This clonotype originated in a human donor with low-grade glioma or glioblastoma, undergoing nonglioma brain surgery, or in good health (not recorded which). The sequencing sample was made of glioma tissue, nonneoplastic brain tissue, or PBMCs (not recorded which). The gene calls are TRBV6-1 and TRBJ2-7, with D maybe TRBD1 (7 bases). The CDR3 DNA reads TGTGCCAGCAGTCCCCGGGGCGGGCCAGGGGGGAGCTCCTACGAGCGGTACTTC. This translates into CASSPRGGPGGSSYERYF.